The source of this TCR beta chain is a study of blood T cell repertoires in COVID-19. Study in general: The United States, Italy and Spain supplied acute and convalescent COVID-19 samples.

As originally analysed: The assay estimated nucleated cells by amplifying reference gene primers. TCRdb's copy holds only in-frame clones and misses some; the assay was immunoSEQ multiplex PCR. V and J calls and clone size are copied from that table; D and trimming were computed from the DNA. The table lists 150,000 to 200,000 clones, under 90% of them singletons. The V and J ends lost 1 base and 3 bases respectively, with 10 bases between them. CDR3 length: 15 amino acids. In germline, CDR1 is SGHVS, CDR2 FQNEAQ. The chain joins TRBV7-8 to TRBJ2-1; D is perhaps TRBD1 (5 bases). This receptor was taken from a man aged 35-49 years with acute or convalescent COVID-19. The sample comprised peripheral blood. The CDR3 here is CASSLDAGIYNEQFF. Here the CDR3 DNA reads TGTGCCAGCAGCTTAGATGCAGGGATCTACAATGAGCAGTTCTTC.